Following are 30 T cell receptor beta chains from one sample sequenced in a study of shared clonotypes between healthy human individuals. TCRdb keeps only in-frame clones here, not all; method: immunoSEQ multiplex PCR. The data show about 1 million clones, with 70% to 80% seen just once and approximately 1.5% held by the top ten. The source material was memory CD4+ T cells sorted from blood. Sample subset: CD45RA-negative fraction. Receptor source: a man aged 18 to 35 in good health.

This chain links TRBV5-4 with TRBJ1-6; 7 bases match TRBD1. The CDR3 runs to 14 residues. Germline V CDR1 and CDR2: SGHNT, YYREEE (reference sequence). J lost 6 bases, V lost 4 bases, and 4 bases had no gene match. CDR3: CASSERQGNSPLHF. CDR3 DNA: TGTGCCAGCAGCGAACGACAGGGTAATTCACCCCTCCACTTT. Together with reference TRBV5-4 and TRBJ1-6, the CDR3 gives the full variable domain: ETGVTQSPTHLIKTRGQQVTLRCSSQSGHNTVSWYQQALGQGPQFIFQYYREEENGRGNFPPRFSGLQFPNYSSELNVNALELDDSALYLCASSERQGNSPLHFGNGTRLTVT.

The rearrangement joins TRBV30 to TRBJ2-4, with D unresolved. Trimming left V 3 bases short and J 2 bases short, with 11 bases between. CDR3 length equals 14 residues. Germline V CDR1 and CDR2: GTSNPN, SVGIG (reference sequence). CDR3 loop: CAWSPQPTKNIQYF. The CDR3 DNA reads TGTGCCTGGAGCCCACAGCCTACCAAAAACATTCAGTACTTC.

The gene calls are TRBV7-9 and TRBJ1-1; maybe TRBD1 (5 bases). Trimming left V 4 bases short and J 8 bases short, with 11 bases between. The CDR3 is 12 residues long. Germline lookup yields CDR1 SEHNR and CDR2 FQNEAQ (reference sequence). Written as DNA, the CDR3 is TGTGCCAGCAGCTCGGGTGGGACCGAAGCTTTCTTT. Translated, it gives CASSSGGTEAFF.

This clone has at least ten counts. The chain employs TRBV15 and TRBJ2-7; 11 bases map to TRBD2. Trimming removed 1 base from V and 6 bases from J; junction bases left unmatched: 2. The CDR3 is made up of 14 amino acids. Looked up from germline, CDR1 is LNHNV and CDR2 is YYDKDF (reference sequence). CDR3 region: CATSRAGTSGEQYF. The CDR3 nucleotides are TGTGCCACCAGCAGAGCCGGGACTAGCGGCGAGCAGTACTTC.

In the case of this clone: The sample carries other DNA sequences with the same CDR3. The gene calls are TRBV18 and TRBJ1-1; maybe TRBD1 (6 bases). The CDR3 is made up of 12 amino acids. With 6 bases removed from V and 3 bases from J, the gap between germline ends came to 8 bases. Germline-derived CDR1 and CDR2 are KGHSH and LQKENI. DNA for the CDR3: TGTGCCAGCTCGCCAGGGGACACTGAAGCTTTCTTT. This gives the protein CASSPGDTEAFF.

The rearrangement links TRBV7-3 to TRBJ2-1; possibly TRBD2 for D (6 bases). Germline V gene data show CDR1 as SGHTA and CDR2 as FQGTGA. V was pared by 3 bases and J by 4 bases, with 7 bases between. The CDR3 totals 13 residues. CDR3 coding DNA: TGTGCCAGCAGCTTCCGGGGGTACAATGAGCAGTTCTTC. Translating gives CASSFRGYNEQFF. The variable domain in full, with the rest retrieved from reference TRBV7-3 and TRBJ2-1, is GAGVSQTPSNKVTEKGKYVELRCDPISGHTALYWYRQSLGQGPEFLIYFQGTGAADDSGLPNDRFFAVRPEGSVSTLKIQRTERGDSAVYLCASSFRGYNEQFFGPGTRLTVL.

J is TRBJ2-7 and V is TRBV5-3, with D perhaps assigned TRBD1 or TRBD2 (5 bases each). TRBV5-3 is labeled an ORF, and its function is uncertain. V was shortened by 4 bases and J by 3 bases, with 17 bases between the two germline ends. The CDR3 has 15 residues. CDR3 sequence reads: CARSPTRGPYYEQYF. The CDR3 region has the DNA TGTGCCAGAAGCCCTACTAGGGGCCCCTACTACGAGCAGTACTTC.

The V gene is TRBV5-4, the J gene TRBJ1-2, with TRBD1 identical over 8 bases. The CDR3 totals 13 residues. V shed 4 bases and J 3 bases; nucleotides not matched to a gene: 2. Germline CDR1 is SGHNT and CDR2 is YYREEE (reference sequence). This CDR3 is CASSEDRDYGYTF. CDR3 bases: TGTGCCAGCAGCGAGGACAGGGACTATGGCTACACCTTC.

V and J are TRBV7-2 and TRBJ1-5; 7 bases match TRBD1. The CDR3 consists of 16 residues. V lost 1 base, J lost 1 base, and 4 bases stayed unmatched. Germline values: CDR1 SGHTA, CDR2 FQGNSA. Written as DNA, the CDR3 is TGTGCCAGCAGCTTAGTATGGGACAGCAGCAATCAGCCCCAGCATTTT. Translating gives CASSLVWDSSNQPQHF.

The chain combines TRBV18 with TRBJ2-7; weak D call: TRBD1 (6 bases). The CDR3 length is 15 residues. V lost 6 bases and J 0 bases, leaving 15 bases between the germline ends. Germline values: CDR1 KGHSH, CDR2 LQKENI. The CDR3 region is CASSPGAPSSYEQYF. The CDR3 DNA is TGTGCCAGCTCGCCAGGGGCCCCCTCCTCCTACGAGCAGTACTTC.

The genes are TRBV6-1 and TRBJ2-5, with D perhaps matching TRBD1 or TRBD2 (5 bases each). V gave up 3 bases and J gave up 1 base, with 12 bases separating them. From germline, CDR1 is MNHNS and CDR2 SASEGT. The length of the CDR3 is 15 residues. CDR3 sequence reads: CASSESRGVQETQYF. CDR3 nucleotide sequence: TGTGCCAGCAGTGAGTCAAGGGGAGTCCAAGAGACCCAGTACTTC.

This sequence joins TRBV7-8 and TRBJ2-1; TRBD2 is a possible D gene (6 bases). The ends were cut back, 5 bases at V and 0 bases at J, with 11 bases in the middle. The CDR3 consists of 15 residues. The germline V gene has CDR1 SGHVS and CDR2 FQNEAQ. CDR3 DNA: TGTGCCAGCAGCAAGACCGGGAGCTCCTACAATGAGCAGTTCTTC. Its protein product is CASSKTGSSYNEQFF.

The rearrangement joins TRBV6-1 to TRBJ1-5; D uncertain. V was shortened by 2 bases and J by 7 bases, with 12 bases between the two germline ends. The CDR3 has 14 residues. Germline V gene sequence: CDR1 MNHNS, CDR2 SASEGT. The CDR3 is CASSEIEFSQPQHF. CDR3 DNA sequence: TGTGCCAGCAGTGAAATTGAGTTCAGCCAGCCCCAGCATTTT.

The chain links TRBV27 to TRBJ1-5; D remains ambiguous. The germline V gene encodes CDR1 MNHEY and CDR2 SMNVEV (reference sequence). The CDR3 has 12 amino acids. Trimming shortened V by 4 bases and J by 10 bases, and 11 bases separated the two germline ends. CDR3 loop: CASSSPGFPQHF. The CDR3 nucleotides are TGTGCCAGCAGTTCCCCGGGTTTTCCCCAGCATTTT.

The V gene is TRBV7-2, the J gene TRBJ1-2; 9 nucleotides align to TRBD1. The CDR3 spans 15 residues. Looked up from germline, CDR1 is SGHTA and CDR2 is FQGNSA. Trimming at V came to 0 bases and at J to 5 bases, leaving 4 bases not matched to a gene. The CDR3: CASSLASDRGYGYTF. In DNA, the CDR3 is TGTGCCAGCAGCTTAGCGTCGGACAGGGGTTATGGCTACACCTTC.

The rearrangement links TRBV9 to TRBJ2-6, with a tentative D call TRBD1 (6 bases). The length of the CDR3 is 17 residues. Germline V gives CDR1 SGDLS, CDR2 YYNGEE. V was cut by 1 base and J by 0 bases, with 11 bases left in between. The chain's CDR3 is CASSVWIRGSGANVLTF. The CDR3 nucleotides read TGTGCCAGCAGCGTATGGATCAGGGGCTCTGGGGCCAACGTCCTGACTTTC.

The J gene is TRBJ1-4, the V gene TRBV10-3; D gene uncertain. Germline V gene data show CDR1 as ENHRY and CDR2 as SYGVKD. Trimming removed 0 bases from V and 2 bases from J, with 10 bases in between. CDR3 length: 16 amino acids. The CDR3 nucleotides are TGTGCCATCAGTGAGTCGGGGTTGTCGACTAATGAAAAACTGTTTTTT. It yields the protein CAISESGLSTNEKLFF.

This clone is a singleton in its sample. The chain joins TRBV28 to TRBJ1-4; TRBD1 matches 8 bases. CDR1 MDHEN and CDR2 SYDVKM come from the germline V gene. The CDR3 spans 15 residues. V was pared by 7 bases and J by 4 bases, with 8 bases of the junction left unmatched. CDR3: CASKLTGGGNEKLFF. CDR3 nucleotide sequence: TGTGCCAGCAAACTAACAGGGGGAGGTAATGAAAAACTGTTTTTT.

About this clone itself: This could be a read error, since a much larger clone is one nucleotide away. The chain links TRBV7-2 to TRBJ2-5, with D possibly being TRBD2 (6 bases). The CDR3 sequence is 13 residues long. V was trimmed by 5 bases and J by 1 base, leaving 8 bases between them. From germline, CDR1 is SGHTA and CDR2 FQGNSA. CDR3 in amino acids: CASSPGLQETQYF. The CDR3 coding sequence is TGTGCCAGCAGCCCGGGACTCCAAGAGACCCAGTACTTC.

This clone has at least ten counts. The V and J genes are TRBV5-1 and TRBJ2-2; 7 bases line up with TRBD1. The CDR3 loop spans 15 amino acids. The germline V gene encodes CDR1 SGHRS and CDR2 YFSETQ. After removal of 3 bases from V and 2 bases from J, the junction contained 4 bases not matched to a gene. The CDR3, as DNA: TGCGCCAGCAGCTCCGGGACAGTCAACACCGGGGAGCTGTTTTTT. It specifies CASSSGTVNTGELFF.

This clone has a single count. This CDR3 reads CASKGGGFANEKLFF. CDR3 DNA: TGCGCCAGCAAGGGGGGAGGCTTTGCTAATGAAAAACTGTTTTTT. This chain uses TRBV5-1 with TRBJ1-4; tentatively, D is TRBD1 (6 bases). This CDR3 has 15 amino acids. Germline CDR1 reads SGHRS; CDR2 reads YFSETQ. V dropped 6 bases and J dropped 3 bases, with 15 bases sitting between them.

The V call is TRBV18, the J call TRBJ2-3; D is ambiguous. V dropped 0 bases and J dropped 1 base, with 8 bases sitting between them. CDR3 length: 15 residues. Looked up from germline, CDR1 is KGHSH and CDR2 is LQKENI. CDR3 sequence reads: CASSPPSVGTDTQYF. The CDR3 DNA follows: TGTGCCAGCTCACCACCGTCCGTAGGCACAGATACGCAGTATTTT.

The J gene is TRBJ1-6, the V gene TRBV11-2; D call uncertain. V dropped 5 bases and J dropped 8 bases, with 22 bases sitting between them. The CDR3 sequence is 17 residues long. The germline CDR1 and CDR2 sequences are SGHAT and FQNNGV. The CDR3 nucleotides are TGTGCCAGCAGCCCTAGGGCGAACCCTTTGATCGATTCACCCCTCCACTTT. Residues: CASSPRANPLIDSPLHF. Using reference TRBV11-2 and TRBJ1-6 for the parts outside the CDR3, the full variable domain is EAGVAQSPRYKIIEKRQSVAFWCNPISGHATLYWYQQILGQGPKLLIQFQNNGVVDDSQLPKDRFSAERLKGVDSTLKIQPAKLEDSAVYLCASSPRANPLIDSPLHFGNGTRLTVT.

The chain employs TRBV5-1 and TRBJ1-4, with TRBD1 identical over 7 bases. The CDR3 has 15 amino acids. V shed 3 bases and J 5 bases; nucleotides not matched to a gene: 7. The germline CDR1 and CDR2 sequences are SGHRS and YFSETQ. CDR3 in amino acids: CASSSTGVRNEKLFF. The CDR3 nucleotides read TGCGCCAGCAGCTCAACAGGGGTACGCAATGAAAAACTGTTTTTT.

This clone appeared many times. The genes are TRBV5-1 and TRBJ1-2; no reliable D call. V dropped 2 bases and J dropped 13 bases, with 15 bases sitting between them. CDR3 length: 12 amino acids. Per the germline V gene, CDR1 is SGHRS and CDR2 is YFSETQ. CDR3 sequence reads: CASSLDWKTSTF. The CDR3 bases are TGCGCCAGCAGCTTAGATTGGAAAACAAGCACCTTC.

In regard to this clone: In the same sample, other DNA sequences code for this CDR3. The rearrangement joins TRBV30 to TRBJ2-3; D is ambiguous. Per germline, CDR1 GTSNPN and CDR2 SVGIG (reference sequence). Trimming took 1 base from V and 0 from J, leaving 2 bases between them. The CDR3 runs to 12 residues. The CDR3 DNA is TGTGCCTGGAGTGAAAGCACAGATACGCAGTATTTT. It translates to CAWSESTDTQYF.

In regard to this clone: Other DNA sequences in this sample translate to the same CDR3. This CDR3 is CASSPPEGANYGYTF. The CDR3 DNA sequence: TGTGCCAGCTCACCACCCGAGGGGGCGAACTATGGCTACACCTTC. The chain joins TRBV18 to TRBJ1-2; 7 bases match TRBD1. Germline V lookup: CDR1 KGHSH, CDR2 LQKENI. The V and J ends lost 0 bases and 2 bases, in that order; junction bases with no gene match: 3. There are 15 residues in the CDR3.

This CDR3 reads CASSLEVLSGGSTDTQYF. DNA for the CDR3: TGTGCCAGCAGCTTAGAGGTTCTTTCGGGGGGATCTACAGATACGCAGTATTTT. The chain joins TRBV7-9 to TRBJ2-3, with 7 bases fitting TRBD2. This CDR3 has 18 amino acids. V trimming: 1 base; J trimming: 3 bases; junction bases outside the gene matches: 13. Germline V gives CDR1 SEHNR, CDR2 FQNEAQ (reference sequence).

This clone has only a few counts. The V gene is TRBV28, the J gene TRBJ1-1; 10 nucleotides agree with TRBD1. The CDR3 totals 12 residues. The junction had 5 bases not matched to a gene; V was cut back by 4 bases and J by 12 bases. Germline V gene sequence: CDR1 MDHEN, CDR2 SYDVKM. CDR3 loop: CASSYDRGQTFF. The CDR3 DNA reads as TGTGCCAGCAGTTATGACAGGGGGCAAACTTTCTTT.

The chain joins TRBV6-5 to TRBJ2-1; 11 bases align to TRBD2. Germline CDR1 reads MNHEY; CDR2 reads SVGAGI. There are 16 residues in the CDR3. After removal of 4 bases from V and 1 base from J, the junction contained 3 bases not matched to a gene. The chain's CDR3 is CASSLLAGGSYNEQFF. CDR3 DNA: TGTGCCAGCAGTTTATTAGCGGGAGGGTCCTACAATGAGCAGTTCTTC.